The 7 T cell receptor beta chains presented below share a single source sample, sequenced in a study of spatial heterogeneity in lung cancer. Time point defined: sample taken at primary tumor resection. From the 5' RACE reads, TCRdb called clonotypes with MiXCR, one entry per CDR3 protein. The sample shows over 50,000 distinct CDR3 sequences, about 6.6% of them seen only once. The sample in question was PBMCs, obtained at surgery. These receptor sequences come from a female donor with early-stage non-small cell lung cancer.

The V gene is TRBV7-9, the J gene TRBJ1-5, with D uncertain. The CDR3 consists of 14 residues. The V end was cut by 1 base, the J end by 0 bases, with 4 bases between. Germline-derived CDR1 and CDR2 are SEHNR and FQNEAQ (reference sequence). This CDR3 is CASSLEDSNQPQHF. CDR3 sequence (DNA): TGTGCCAGCAGCTTAGAAGATAGCAATCAGCCCCAGCATTTT.

This clonotype came up many times. This chain links TRBV7-9 with TRBJ2-3; D is tentatively TRBD1 or TRBD2 (5 bases each). From germline, CDR1 is SEHNR and CDR2 FQNEAQ (reference sequence). CDR3 length: 13 residues. Trimming shortened V by 2 bases and J by 4 bases, and 7 bases separated the two germline ends. The CDR3 here is CASSLLGADTQYF. CDR3 nucleotides: TGTGCCAGCAGCTTACTGGGGGCAGATACGCAGTATTTT.

This clonotype was observed many times. This chain uses TRBV29-1 with TRBJ2-7, with 9 nucleotides matching TRBD2. Germline values: CDR1 SQVTM, CDR2 ANQGSEA. After removal of 0 bases from V and 3 bases from J, the junction contained 9 bases not matched to a gene. The CDR3 extends over 16 amino acids. As DNA, the CDR3 is TGCAGCGTTGAAGAAGGTCTAGCGGGGAACCACTACGAGCAGTACGTC. Translating gives CSVEEGLAGNHYEQYV.

This clonotype has ten or more counts. The chain carries TRBV28 and TRBJ2-1, with D possibly matching TRBD1 (5 bases). Germline V gene sequence: CDR1 MDHEN, CDR2 SYDVKM. V was trimmed by 6 bases and J by 6 bases, leaving 15 bases between them. CDR3 length equals 14 residues. Here the CDR3 reads CASSRTRRPNEQFF. Written as DNA, the CDR3 is TGTGCCAGCAGCAGGACAAGGCGCCCCAATGAGCAGTTCTTC.

At least ten counts were recorded for this clonotype. The chain employs TRBV29-1 and TRBJ2-5; D may be TRBD1 (6 bases). The CDR3 totals 16 residues. Germline lookup yields CDR1 SQVTM and CDR2 ANQGSEA. Trimming left V 0 bases short and J 3 bases short, with 17 bases between. The CDR3 DNA follows: TGCAGCGTTGAAGATCTAGGTGGATCAGGGGAAGAGACCCAGTACTTC. The encoded protein is CSVEDLGGSGEETQYF.

The V gene is TRBV7-2, the J gene TRBJ2-5; D gene ambiguous. Deletions cut 4 bases from V and 5 bases from J, with 11 bases between. Germline loops: CDR1 SGHTA, CDR2 FQGNSA. CDR3 length: 13 amino acids. The CDR3 DNA follows: TGTGCCAGCAGCTCCTCACCCGGGGAGACCCAGTACTTC. It translates to CASSSSPGETQYF.

This clonotype has more than one count but fewer than ten. V and J are TRBV7-9 and TRBJ2-3, with TRBD2 as a possible D gene (6 bases). With 2 bases removed from V and 6 bases from J, the gap between germline ends came to 15 bases. The CDR3 contains 15 residues. Per germline, CDR1 SEHNR and CDR2 FQNEAQ (reference sequence). The CDR3 DNA reads TGTGCCAGCAGCTTATATAGACGGGAGCAGGATACGCAGTATTTT. Protein product: CASSLYRREQDTQYF.